Described below is a single TCR beta chain sequence and its context. Its antigen is as yet unknown. The sample belongs to a study of beta chain features in type 1 diabetes. The study's findings and limits: Moderate but significant shortening of TCRB CDR3s was recorded in all four CD4+ subsets from Type 1 diabetes patients.

Isolated RNA was reverse transcribed in full, so expressed TCRB transcripts were sequenced. Average read counts of stem cell-like memory T cell samples were roughly 1 million. Method: immunoSEQ multiplex PCR; TCRdb's copy keeps in-frame clones and lacks some. The data contain tens of thousands of clones, over 65% of them singletons. Germline loops: CDR1 LGHNA, CDR2 YNFKEQ. V was cut by 8 bases and J by 8 bases, with 9 bases left in between. The CDR3 covers 10 residues. Sample: stem cell memory CD4+ T cells from blood. The chain is built from TRBV4-2 and TRBJ1-2, with D possibly matching TRBD1 (6 bases). The receptor was derived from a woman aged 40 to 49 with type 1 diabetes. The CDR3 region is CASYRDGYTF. CDR3 bases: TGTGCCAGCTACAGGGACGGCTACACCTTC.